Below, 25 T cell receptor beta chains from the same sample are listed, as sequenced in a study of PD-L1 blockade in urothelial cancer. Time point noted: peripheral blood 6 weeks after treatment start. This table comes from immunoSEQ multiplex PCR, and its TCRdb copy is limited to in-frame clones, with some not included. The table lists 25,000 to 30,000 clones, approximately 80% of them singletons. The sample consisted of PBMCs, taken around atezolizumab (anti-PD-L1) treatment. These receptors were collected from a man between 70 and 80 years old with urothelial cancer.

The V and J genes are TRBV7-9 and TRBJ1-2, with TRBD1 matching over 10 bases. The CDR3 has 14 amino acids. V lost 4 bases and J lost 4; bases outside the gene matches: 3. The germline V gene encodes CDR1 SEHNR and CDR2 FQNEAQ (reference sequence). Written as DNA, the CDR3 is TGTGCCAGCAGCTCGGGACAGGGGATCTATGGCTACACCTTC. Its protein is CASSSGQGIYGYTF.

The gene calls are TRBV30 and TRBJ2-1; a weak D match, TRBD1 (6 bases). V lost 2 bases and J 0 bases, leaving 8 bases between the germline ends. This CDR3 spans 14 amino acids. CDR1 GTSNPN and CDR2 SVGIG come from the germline V gene (reference sequence). The chain's CDR3 is CAWSRGGSYNEQFF. CDR3 coding DNA: TGTGCCTGGAGTCGAGGGGGCTCCTACAATGAGCAGTTCTTC.

This sequence joins TRBV2 and TRBJ2-1, with D possibly being TRBD2 (6 bases). CDR1 is SNHLY and CDR2 is FYNNEI in the germline V gene. V was cut by 5 bases and J by 6 bases, with 11 bases left in between. This CDR3 spans 13 amino acids. The CDR3 coding sequence is TGTGCCAGCAGTCGGGACTGGAGCAATGAGCAGTTCTTC. Its protein product is CASSRDWSNEQFF.

The CDR3 DNA is TGCGCCAGCAGCTTGGGTGCGTCTAGCTCCTACGAGCAGTACTTC. Protein product: CASSLGASSSYEQYF. The chain recombines TRBV5-1 with TRBJ2-7, with unresolved D. Germline assignment: CDR1 SGHRS and CDR2 YFSETQ. Deletions cut 0 bases from V and 0 bases from J, with 10 bases between. This CDR3 comprises 15 residues.

The rearrangement joins TRBV4-1 to TRBJ2-6; 8 nucleotides line up with TRBD1. Trimming took 4 bases from V and 0 from J; bases not matched to a gene: 8. Germline CDR1 MGHRA, CDR2 YSYEKL. This CDR3 spans 18 amino acids. The CDR3 bases are TGCGCCAGCAGCCCCGGACAGGGTGGCCCCTCTGGGGCCAACGTCCTGACTTTC. Amino acid sequence: CASSPGQGGPSGANVLTF.

The chain has TRBV6-6 and TRBJ1-1, with TRBD1 as a possible D gene (5 bases). Germline V CDR1 and CDR2: MNHNY, SVGAGI (reference sequence). CDR3 length: 16 amino acids. V lost 0 bases and J 1 base, leaving 12 bases between the germline ends. CDR3 residues: CASSYSPGGENTEAFF. The DNA for the CDR3 is TGTGCCAGCAGTTACTCTCCGGGGGGAGAGAACACTGAAGCTTTCTTT.

This chain links TRBV5-4 with TRBJ2-7, with D perhaps matching TRBD1 (5 bases). Germline loops: CDR1 SGHNT, CDR2 YYREEE (reference sequence). The CDR3 contains 16 residues. The V and J ends lost 4 bases and 1 base respectively, with 18 bases between them. As DNA, the CDR3 is TGTGCCAGCAGCCCGACCCCCAGGGTCGCATCCTACGAGCAGTACTTC. Encoded protein: CASSPTPRVASYEQYF.

The chain combines TRBV29-1 with TRBJ2-3; possible D gene TRBD1, 5 bases. CDR3 length: 11 amino acids. The germline gives CDR1 SQVTM, CDR2 ANQGSEA. Trimming took 2 bases from V and 6 from J, leaving 6 bases between them. The CDR3 region has the DNA TGCAGCGTTGAACCAGGGGATACGCAGTATTTT. Protein sequence: CSVEPGDTQYF.

The V call is TRBV11-2, the J call TRBJ1-2, with 7 nucleotides matching TRBD1. The V gene end was trimmed by 5 bases and the J gene end by 5 bases; junction bases not matched to a gene: 11. The CDR3 extends over 15 amino acids. CDR1 is SGHAT and CDR2 is FQNNGV in the germline V gene. In DNA form, the CDR3 reads TGTGCCAGCAGCCGTACAGACAGGGAAGGGTATGGCTACACCTTC. The encoded protein is CASSRTDREGYGYTF.

The chain carries TRBV21-1 and TRBJ2-7; the table calls TRBD1, which could not be checked here. TRBV21-1 is a known pseudogene. This CDR3 is 12 amino acids long. The CDR3 region is CAIWTGDHEQYF. Written as DNA, the CDR3 is TGTGCCATTTGGACAGGGGACCACGAGCAGTACTTC.

This clone came up a few times. Different DNA sequences within this sample yield the same CDR3. This chain links TRBV27 with TRBJ1-2; D gene ambiguous. V lost 3 bases and J 4 bases, leaving 9 bases between the germline ends. This CDR3 has 13 amino acids. Germline V gene lookup returns CDR1 MNHEY and CDR2 SMNVEV (reference sequence). The CDR3 region is CASSFRGGYGYTF. In DNA form, the CDR3 reads TGTGCCAGCAGTTTTCGGGGAGGCTATGGCTACACCTTC.

The chain joins TRBV5-1 to TRBJ2-3; TRBD2 aligns across 8 bases. With V trimmed by 4 bases and J by 6 bases, 10 bases remained unmatched. CDR1 and CDR2 (germline): SGHRS, YFSETQ. The CDR3 consists of 15 residues. The CDR3 bases are TGCGCCAGCAGCACAGGGACTAGGGTTATGGATACGCAGTATTTT. This codes for CASSTGTRVMDTQYF.

The gene calls are TRBV20-1 and TRBJ1-2; D gene uncertain. V lost 3 bases and J lost 4, with 6 bases in between. The germline V gene has CDR1 DFQATT and CDR2 SNEGSKA (reference sequence). The CDR3 runs to 11 residues. In DNA, the CDR3 is TGCAGTGCTAGGCTCGGCTATGGCTACACCTTC. It translates to CSARLGYGYTF.

The rearrangement joins TRBV7-2 to TRBJ2-1; tentatively, D is TRBD1 (6 bases). Germline V gene sequence: CDR1 SGHTA, CDR2 FQGNSA. CDR3 size: 16 residues. Trimming left V 5 bases short and J 3 bases short, with 17 bases between. This chain's CDR3 is CASSTQGGAYYNEQFF. As DNA, the CDR3 is TGTGCCAGCAGCACCCAAGGGGGAGCGTACTACAATGAGCAGTTCTTC.

The chain recombines TRBV11-1 with TRBJ1-1; D gene ambiguous. CDR1 is SGHAT and CDR2 is FQDESV in the germline V gene (reference sequence). Trimming shortened V by 5 bases and J by 0 bases, and 13 bases separated the two germline ends. The CDR3 is 15 amino acids. CDR3 residues: CASSPLRGMNTEAFF. CDR3 DNA: TGTGCCAGCAGCCCCCTTCGAGGTATGAACACTGAAGCTTTCTTT.

The chain is built from TRBV13 and TRBJ1-2; a weak D match, TRBD1 (5 bases). Germline CDR1 and CDR2: PRHDT and FYEKMQ (reference sequence). V gave up 5 bases and J gave up 8 bases, with 18 bases separating them. The CDR3 is 14 amino acids. CDR3 sequence: CASSAGTSSGGYTF. The DNA for the CDR3 is TGTGCCAGCAGCGCCGGGACTTCATCAGGAGGCTACACCTTC.

The chain carries TRBV2 and TRBJ2-1, with TRBD2 matching over 8 bases. This CDR3 comprises 15 residues. V shed 0 bases, J shed 4 bases, and the junction held 2 bases outside the gene matches. Germline CDR1 SNHLY, CDR2 FYNNEI. CDR3 loop: CASSEAGTRYNEQFF. As DNA, the CDR3 is TGTGCCAGCAGTGAAGCCGGGACTAGATACAATGAGCAGTTCTTC.

This chain uses TRBV7-2 with TRBJ2-3; D may be TRBD2 (7 bases). The CDR3 consists of 16 residues. V lost 3 bases, J lost 1 base, and 14 bases lay in between. The germline V gene encodes CDR1 SGHTA and CDR2 FQGNSA. The CDR3 DNA follows: TGTGCCAGCAGCTTGTTTGGGGGGGGCCGCACAGATACGCAGTATTTT. Its translation: CASSLFGGGRTDTQYF.

The chain uses TRBV29-1 and TRBJ1-1, with a tentative D call TRBD1 (5 bases). V lost 1 base to trimming and J lost 3 bases, with 9 bases between them. The germline V gene has CDR1 SQVTM and CDR2 ANQGSEA. The CDR3 contains 13 residues. The CDR3 is CSVEVAGDTEAFF. DNA for the CDR3: TGCAGCGTTGAAGTAGCGGGGGACACTGAAGCTTTCTTT.

The V gene is TRBV7-3, the J gene TRBJ2-1; D remains unclear. Trimming stripped 5 bases from V and 5 bases from J, with 19 bases between. CDR1 and CDR2 from the germline V gene are SGHTA and FQGTGA. CDR3 length: 16 residues. CDR3 nucleotide sequence: TGTGCCAGCAGCCCGTCCCGACGAGGCACTCACAATGAGCAGTTCTTC. Amino acids: CASSPSRRGTHNEQFF. Based on the CDR3 plus reference TRBV7-3 and TRBJ2-1, the full variable domain is GAGVSQTPSNKVTEKGKYVELRCDPISGHTALYWYRQSLGQGPEFLIYFQGTGAADDSGLPNDRFFAVRPEGSVSTLKIQRTERGDSAVYLCASSPSRRGTHNEQFFGPGTRLTVL.

CDR3: CASRPRDRRNYGYTF. The CDR3 coding sequence is TGTGCCAGTAGGCCGCGGGACCGGCGTAACTATGGCTACACCTTC. The chain employs TRBV19 and TRBJ1-2; tentatively, D is TRBD1 (5 bases). The CDR3 length is 15 residues. Trimming removed 6 bases at V and 1 base at J, with 15 bases between. The germline V gene encodes CDR1 LNHDA and CDR2 SQIVND (reference sequence). Full variable domain (outside the CDR3, taken from reference TRBV19 and TRBJ1-2): DGGITQSPKYLFRKEGQNVTLSCEQNLNHDAMYWYRQDPGQGLRLIYYSQIVNDFQKGDIAEGYSVSREKKESFPLTVTSAQKNPTAFYLCASRPRDRRNYGYTFGSGTRLTVV.

This chain links TRBV27 with TRBJ1-2; D is possibly TRBD1 (5 bases). Germline CDR1 and CDR2: MNHEY and SMNVEV (reference sequence). The CDR3 length is 16 residues. V lost 0 bases to trimming and J lost 8 bases, with 19 bases between them. The CDR3 DNA follows: TGTGCCAGCAGTTTATCGATTACGGCGAGAAGGGGCGGCTACACCTTC. Amino acids: CASSLSITARRGGYTF.

The rearrangement joins TRBV6-6 to TRBJ2-7, with 8 bases matching TRBD1. J gave up 0 bases and V 1 base, and 5 bases lay outside the gene matches. The CDR3 is 16 residues long. The germline CDR1 and CDR2 sequences are MNHNY and SVGAGI (reference sequence). CDR3 residues: CASSYYGQGDSYEQYF. In DNA, the CDR3 is TGTGCCAGCAGTTACTATGGACAGGGCGACTCCTACGAGCAGTACTTC.

This chain uses TRBV7-9 with TRBJ2-7, with 8 bases identical to TRBD2. The CDR3 totals 17 residues. Germline CDR1 SEHNR, CDR2 FQNEAQ (reference sequence). The trim removed 1 base at V and 4 bases at J, leaving 12 bases unmatched. In DNA, the CDR3 is TGTGCCAGCAGCTTAGGTCGGCTCCCGGGGGGGCGGTACGAGCAGTACTTC. Translated, it gives CASSLGRLPGGRYEQYF.

CDR3 sequence reads: CASSPGVTNEKLFF. Here the CDR3 DNA reads TGTGCCAGCAGTCCAGGGGTGACAAATGAAAAACTGTTTTTT. This sequence joins TRBV28 and TRBJ1-4; the D gene is possibly TRBD1 (6 bases). Germline V gene sequence: CDR1 MDHEN, CDR2 SYDVKM. V was pared by 5 bases and J by 5 bases, with 12 bases between. The CDR3 is 14 amino acids.